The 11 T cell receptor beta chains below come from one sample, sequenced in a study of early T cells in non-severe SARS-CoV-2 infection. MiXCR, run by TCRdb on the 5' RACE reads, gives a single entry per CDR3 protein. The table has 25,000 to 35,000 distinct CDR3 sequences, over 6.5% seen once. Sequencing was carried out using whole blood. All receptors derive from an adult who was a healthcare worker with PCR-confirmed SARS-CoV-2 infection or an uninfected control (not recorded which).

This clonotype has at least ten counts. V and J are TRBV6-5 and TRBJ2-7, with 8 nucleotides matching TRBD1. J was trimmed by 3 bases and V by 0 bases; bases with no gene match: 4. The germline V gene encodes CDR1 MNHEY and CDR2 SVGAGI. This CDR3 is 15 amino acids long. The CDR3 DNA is TGTGCCAGCAGTTACTCGGACAGGGTGAGCTACGAGCAGTACTTC. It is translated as CASSYSDRVSYEQYF.

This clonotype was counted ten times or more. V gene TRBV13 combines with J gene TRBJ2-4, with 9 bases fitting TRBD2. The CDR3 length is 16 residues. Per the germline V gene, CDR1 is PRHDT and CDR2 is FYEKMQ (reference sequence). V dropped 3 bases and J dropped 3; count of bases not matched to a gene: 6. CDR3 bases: TGTGCCAGCAGCTTGCAACTAGCGGGTTACAAAAACATTCAGTACTTC. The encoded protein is CASSLQLAGYKNIQYF.

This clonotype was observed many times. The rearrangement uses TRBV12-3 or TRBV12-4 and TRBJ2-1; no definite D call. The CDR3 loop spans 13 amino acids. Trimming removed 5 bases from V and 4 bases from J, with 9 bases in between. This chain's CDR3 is CASSPGLYNEQFF. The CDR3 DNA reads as TGTGCCAGCAGTCCCGGGTTATACAATGAGCAGTTCTTC.

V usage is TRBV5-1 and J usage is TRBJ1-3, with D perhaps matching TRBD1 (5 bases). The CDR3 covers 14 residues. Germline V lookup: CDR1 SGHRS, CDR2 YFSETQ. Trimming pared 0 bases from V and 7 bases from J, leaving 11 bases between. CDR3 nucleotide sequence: TGCGCCAGCAGCTTGGGTCCAGGGAGGAACACCATATATTTT. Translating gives CASSLGPGRNTIYF.

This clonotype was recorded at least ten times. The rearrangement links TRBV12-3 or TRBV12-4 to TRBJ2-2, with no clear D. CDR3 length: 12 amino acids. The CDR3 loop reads CANDADTGELFF. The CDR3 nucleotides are TGTGCTAACGATGCCGACACCGGGGAGCTGTTTTTT.

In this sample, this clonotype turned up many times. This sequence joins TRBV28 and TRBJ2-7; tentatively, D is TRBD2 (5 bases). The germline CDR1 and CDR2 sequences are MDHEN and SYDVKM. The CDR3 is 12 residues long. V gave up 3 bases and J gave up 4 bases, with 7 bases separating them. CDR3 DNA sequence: TGTGCCAGCAGTTTCGGGGAATACGAGCAGTACTTC. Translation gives CASSFGEYEQYF.

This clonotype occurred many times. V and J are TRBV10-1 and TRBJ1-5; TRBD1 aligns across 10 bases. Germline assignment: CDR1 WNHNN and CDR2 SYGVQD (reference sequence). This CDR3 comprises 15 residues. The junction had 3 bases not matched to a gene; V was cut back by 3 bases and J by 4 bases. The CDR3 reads CASSEDRGLNQPQHF. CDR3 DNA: TGCGCCAGCAGTGAAGACAGGGGGCTGAATCAGCCCCAGCATTTT.

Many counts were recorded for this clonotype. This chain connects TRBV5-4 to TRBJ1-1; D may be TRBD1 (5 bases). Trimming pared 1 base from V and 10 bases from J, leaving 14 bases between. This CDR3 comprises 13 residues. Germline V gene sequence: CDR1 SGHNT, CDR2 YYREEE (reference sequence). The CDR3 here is CASSLKGLGGAFF. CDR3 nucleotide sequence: TGTGCCAGCAGCTTGAAGGGTTTGGGGGGAGCTTTCTTT.

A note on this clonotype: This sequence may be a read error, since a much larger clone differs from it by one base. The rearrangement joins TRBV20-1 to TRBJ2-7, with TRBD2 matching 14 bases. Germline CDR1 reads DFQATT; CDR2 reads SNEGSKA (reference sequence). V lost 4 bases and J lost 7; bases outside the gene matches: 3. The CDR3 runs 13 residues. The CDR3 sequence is CSAMGTSGSEQYF. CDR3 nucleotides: TGCAGTGCTATGGGGACTAGCGGGAGTGAGCAGTACTTC.

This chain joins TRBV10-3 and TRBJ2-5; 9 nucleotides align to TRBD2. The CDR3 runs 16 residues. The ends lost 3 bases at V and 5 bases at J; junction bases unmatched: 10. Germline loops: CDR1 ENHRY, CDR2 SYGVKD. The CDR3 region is CAISEPFRAGGETQYF. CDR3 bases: TGTGCCATCAGTGAACCTTTCCGGGCGGGAGGGGAGACCCAGTACTTC.

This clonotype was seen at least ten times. This CDR3 is CASSVDPTGNEKLFF. DNA of the CDR3: TGTGCCAGCAGCGTAGACCCGACAGGGAATGAAAAACTGTTTTTT. The chain joins TRBV9 to TRBJ1-4; 7 positions match TRBD1. The CDR3 spans 15 residues. V lost 0 bases to trimming and J lost 5 bases; unmatched junction nucleotides: 4. Germline-derived CDR1 and CDR2 are SGDLS and YYNGEE. Looking up the rest from reference TRBV9 and TRBJ1-4 gives the full variable domain: DSGVTQTPKHLITATGQRVTLRCSPRSGDLSVYWYQQSLDQGLQFLIQYYNGEERAKGNILERFSAQQFPDLHSELNLSSLELGDSALYFCASSVDPTGNEKLFFGSGTQLSVL.